This T cell receptor (beta chain) was sequenced for a study of beta chain features in type 1 diabetes. Study-wide results and limits: TCRB repertoires of naive, central memory and Treg cells appeared more similar among patients than among healthy donors.

Germline V gives CDR1 LNHDA, CDR2 SQIVND (reference sequence). This CDR3 has 14 residues. V was cut by 5 bases and J by 5 bases, with 15 bases left in between. On this clone: The antigen is unknown.

The entirety of the isolated RNA underwent reverse transcription, so expressed TCRB transcripts were sequenced. The table came from immunoSEQ multiplex PCR; TCRdb's copy has only in-frame clones and leaves some out. The data contain hundreds of thousands of clones, roughly 13% of them singletons. Using CD45RO/CCR7/CD25/CD127/CD95/CD27, CD4+ naive, central memory, regulatory and stem cell-like memory cells were sorted. Sorted populations all exceeded 98% purity. The sequence was obtained from a man between 18 and 35 years old in good health. The chain couples TRBV19 to TRBJ1-2; D gene ambiguous. The sample was naive CD4+ T cells from blood. This CDR3 is CASSAVEIAYGYTF. The DNA for the CDR3 is TGTGCCAGTAGTGCGGTGGAAATCGCATATGGCTACACCTTC.